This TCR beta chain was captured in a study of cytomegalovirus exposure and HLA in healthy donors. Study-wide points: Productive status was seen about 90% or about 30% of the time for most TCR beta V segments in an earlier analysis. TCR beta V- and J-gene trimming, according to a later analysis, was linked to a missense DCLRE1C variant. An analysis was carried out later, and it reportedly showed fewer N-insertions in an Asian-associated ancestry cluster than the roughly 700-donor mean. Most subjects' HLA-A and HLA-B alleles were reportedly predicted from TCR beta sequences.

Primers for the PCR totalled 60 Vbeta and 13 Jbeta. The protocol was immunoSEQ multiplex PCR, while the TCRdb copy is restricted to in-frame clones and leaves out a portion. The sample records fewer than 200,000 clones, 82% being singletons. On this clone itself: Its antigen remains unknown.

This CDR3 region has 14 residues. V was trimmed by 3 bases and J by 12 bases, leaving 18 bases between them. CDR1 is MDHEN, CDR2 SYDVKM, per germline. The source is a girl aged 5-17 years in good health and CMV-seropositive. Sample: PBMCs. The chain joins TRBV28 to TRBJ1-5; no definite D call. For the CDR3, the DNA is TGTGCCAGCAGTTTCGCCGGCGGCATCCGGTTCCAGCATTTT. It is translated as CASSFAGGIRFQHF.